The 25 T cell receptor beta chains given below trace back to one sample, sequenced in a study of prognosis after radiotherapy for stage I lung cancer. Amplicons of TCR beta CDR3 were generated from genomic DNA by two-round multiplex PCR. Round one of PCR was performed, and it used primers specific to each TRBV and TRBJ gene. TCRdb re-called the multiplex PCR reads through MiXCR, storing one row per CDR3 protein. The table records roughly 23,000 distinct CDR3 sequences, approximately 39% of them present only once. Sequencing used PBMCs, obtained before or after stereotactic body radiation therapy (not recorded which). These TCRs come from a donor aged 50 or older with non-small cell lung cancer.

Concerning this clonotype itself: A much larger clone differs by one base, so this may be a read error. The chain recombines TRBV25-1 with TRBJ1-4; 8 bases are a match to TRBD1. V lost 5 bases, J lost 7 bases, and 12 bases stayed unmatched. Germline lookup yields CDR1 MGHDK and CDR2 SYGVNS. CDR3 length: 16 amino acids. CDR3 sequence: CASSYPSGGLGEKLFF. The CDR3, as DNA: TGTGCCAGCAGTTACCCCTCAGGGGGCTTGGGTGAAAAACTGTTTTTT. Based on the CDR3 plus reference TRBV25-1 and TRBJ1-4, the full variable domain is EADIYQTPRYLVIGTGKKITLECSQTMGHDKMYWYQQDPGMELHLIHYSYGVNSTEKGDLSSESTVSRIRTEHFPLTLESARPSHTSQYLCASSYPSGGLGEKLFFGSGTQLSVL.

Many counts were recorded for this clonotype. CDR3 residues: CASSEIRYGYTF. In DNA, the CDR3 is TGTGCCAGCAGTGAGATTAGGTATGGCTACACCTTC. The rearrangement links TRBV6-1 to TRBJ1-2, with D unclear. Germline loops: CDR1 MNHNS, CDR2 SASEGT. There are 12 residues in the CDR3. The V gene lost 3 bases and the J gene lost 5 bases, with 7 bases spanning the gap.

In this sample, this clonotype turned up once. The chain combines TRBV6-2 or TRBV6-3 with TRBJ2-7; TRBD1 agrees at 9 bases. CDR1 and CDR2 from the germline V gene are MNHEY and SVGEGT. This CDR3 is built from 15 residues. V was pared by 5 bases and J by 4 bases, with 9 bases of the junction left unmatched. CDR3 bases: TGTGCCAGCAGTGACCCCGGGACAGGGCCTTACGAGCAGTACTTC. Amino acid sequence: CASSDPGTGPYEQYF.

This clonotype was seen only a few times. The CDR3 nucleotides read TGTGCCAGCATGGCGGAGAGCAGATACTACGAGCAGTACTTC. Translating gives CASMAESRYYEQYF. This sequence joins TRBV28 and TRBJ2-7; D is uncertain. Germline-derived CDR1 and CDR2 are MDHEN and SYDVKM. The length of the CDR3 is 14 residues. Between the trimmed V and J ends, which lost 7 bases and 3 bases, there was a span of 16 bases. Variable domain in full (rest from reference TRBV28 and TRBJ2-7): DVKVTQSSRYLVKRTGEKVFLECVQDMDHENMFWYRQDPGLGLRLIYFSYDVKMKEKGDIPEGYSVSREKKERFSLILESASTNQTSMYLCASMAESRYYEQYFGPGTRLTVT.

This clonotype occurred many times. The chain joins TRBV19 to TRBJ1-1, with D possibly matching TRBD1 (5 bases). Germline lookup yields CDR1 LNHDA and CDR2 SQIVND (reference sequence). The CDR3 is 14 amino acids. Trimming removed 4 bases from V and 0 bases from J, with 9 bases in between. The DNA of the CDR3 is TGTGCCAGTAGTAGGGGACGGATGAACACTGAAGCTTTCTTT. It codes for CASSRGRMNTEAFF.

At least ten counts were recorded for this clonotype. The V and J genes are TRBV12-5 and TRBJ2-3, with D maybe TRBD2 (5 bases). This CDR3 contains 17 residues. Trimming removed 2 bases from V and 0 bases from J, with 15 bases in between. Germline V lookup: CDR1 LGHNT, CDR2 FRNRAP. The CDR3 sequence is CASGLFLGGLSTDTQYF. The DNA of the CDR3 is TGTGCTAGTGGTTTGTTCCTCGGCGGGCTTAGCACAGATACGCAGTATTTT.

This clonotype has ten or more counts. The chain recombines TRBV27 with TRBJ2-5; possible D gene TRBD2, 6 bases. The V gene's germline CDR1 is MNHEY and CDR2 SMNVEV (reference sequence). The V gene lost 5 bases and the J gene lost 7 bases, with 20 bases spanning the gap. The CDR3 loop spans 15 amino acids. The CDR3 DNA reads as TGTGCCAGCAGTCAGGGAGGCTTTAGCGAGGGGACCCAGTACTTC. Amino acids: CASSQGGFSEGTQYF.

This clonotype was seen ten or more times. This may stem from a read error, because a much larger clone lies one nucleotide away. CDR3 protein: CASSLGGPADTQYF. In DNA, the CDR3 is TGCGCCAGCAGCCTTGGAGGGCCGGCGGATACGCAGTATTTT. V usage is TRBV4-3 and J usage is TRBJ2-3, with D possibly being TRBD2 (6 bases). Germline values: CDR1 LGHNA, CDR2 YSLEER. CDR3 length equals 14 residues. V was cut by 4 bases and J by 6 bases, with 14 bases left in between.

The sample holds a few counts of this clonotype. V is TRBV5-6 and J is TRBJ1-1; TRBD1 is a possible D gene (5 bases). CDR1 is SGHDT and CDR2 is YYEEEE in the germline V gene. The CDR3 is 23 amino acids. Trimming took off 7 bases at V and 1 base at J, with 41 bases between the two ends. The CDR3 DNA sequence: TGTGCCAGCGCCAATAACCATAGGGGCTACGAGGGCTCTTTTGTATTTGGGAACACTGAAGCTTTCTTT. It specifies CASANNHRGYEGSFVFGNTEAFF.

This clonotype occurred many times. The V and J genes are TRBV4-2 and TRBJ2-7; 7 bases match TRBD1. Germline V CDR1 and CDR2: LGHNA, YNFKEQ. This CDR3 region has 15 residues. V shed 0 bases, J shed 6 bases, and the junction held 8 bases outside the gene matches. The DNA for the CDR3 is TGTGCCAGCAGCCAAGACGGGACAGTCAATTTCGAGCAGTACTTC. Its translation: CASSQDGTVNFEQYF.

Of note for this clonotype: A far larger clone is one base from this, pointing to a likely read error. The V and J genes are TRBV12-3 or TRBV12-4 and TRBJ2-1, with D perhaps TRBD2 (6 bases). CDR3 length equals 17 residues. This CDR3 reads CAGSLPWGDSPYNEQFF. The CDR3 DNA reads as TGTGCCGGCAGCCTGCCATGGGGGGACTCCCCCTACAATGAGCAGTTCTTC.

This clonotype occurred many times. The J gene is TRBJ1-1, the V gene TRBV30; D uncertain. The V gene lost 0 bases and the J gene lost 1 base, with 6 bases spanning the gap. This CDR3 has 13 amino acids. The germline V gene encodes CDR1 GTSNPN and CDR2 SVGIG (reference sequence). For the CDR3, the DNA is TGTGCCTGGAGTGTAGGCGCGAACACTGAAGCTTTCTTT. Its protein is CAWSVGANTEAFF.

This clonotype was seen just once. Germline and junction disagree at one end, which may indicate a read error. This chain joins TRBV7-6 and TRBJ2-5; 9 bases agree with TRBD1. The CDR3 loop spans 16 amino acids. Germline CDR1 reads SGHVS; CDR2 reads FNYEAQ. CDR3 in DNA: TGTGCCATCAGCTTATTCCGACAGGGGGACCAAGAGACCCAGTACTTC. Translating it yields CAISLFRQGDQETQYF.

This clonotype is medium-sized (0.01 to 0.1%) in the sample. The chain carries TRBV27 and TRBJ2-7; D unclear. Germline CDR1 MNHEY, CDR2 SMNVEV (reference sequence). V was clipped by 6 bases and J by 0 bases, with 9 bases between them. This CDR3 region has 13 residues. CDR3 loop: CASSPDDSYEQYF. The CDR3 coding sequence is TGTGCCAGCAGCCCAGACGACTCCTACGAGCAGTACTTC.

This clonotype was detected many times. This chain connects TRBV15 to TRBJ1-3; a possible D gene is TRBD1 (5 bases). V shed 10 bases and J shed 0 bases, with 10 bases lying between them. CDR3 length: 13 amino acids. Germline CDR1 and CDR2: LNHNV and YYDKDF (reference sequence). The CDR3 protein is CAIRQHSGNTIYF. As DNA, the CDR3 is TGTGCCATCCGACAGCACTCTGGAAACACCATATATTTT.

This clonotype was observed at least ten times. This chain links TRBV7-8 with TRBJ1-5; 7 nucleotides line up with TRBD1. After removal of 1 base from V and 6 bases from J, the junction contained 6 bases not matched to a gene. The CDR3 extends over 15 amino acids. CDR1 and CDR2 (germline): SGHVS, FQNEAQ. The CDR3 sequence: CASSLGSQGRQPQHF. The CDR3 region has the DNA TGTGCCAGCAGCTTAGGTTCACAGGGGCGTCAGCCCCAGCATTTT.

The count of this clonotype is one. V usage is TRBV4-1 and J usage is TRBJ2-1; 8 nucleotides line up with TRBD2. Trimming removed 0 bases from V and 14 bases from J; junction bases left unmatched: 9. Germline CDR1 reads MGHRA; CDR2 reads YSYEKL. This CDR3 contains 14 residues. CDR3 bases: TGCGCCAGCAGCCAAGACCCGGCGGGGGGTGGGAAGTTCTTC. As protein: CASSQDPAGGGKFF.

Remarks on this clonotype: A read error likely explains this, since a far larger clone differs by one base. The genes are TRBV12-3 or TRBV12-4 and TRBJ1-6; 9 nucleotides match TRBD1. The better agreement between TRBJ1-1 and the DNA end casts doubt on the J call. The CDR3 is 15 residues long. DNA of the CDR3: TGTGCCATCACCCGGCCGGGACAGGGAGACACTGAAGCTTTCTTT. It yields the protein CAITRPGQGDTEAFF.

This clonotype was recorded at least ten times. Mismatch with germline at one junction end may stem from a read error. DNA for the CDR3: TGCGTCAGCAGCTCAGCAGGGGGCAATGGCTACACCTTC. Protein sequence: CVSSSAGGNGYTF. The gene calls are TRBV5-1 and TRBJ1-2, with 8 bases lining up with TRBD1. The CDR3 runs 13 residues. The germline CDR1 and CDR2 sequences are SGHRS and YFSETQ. The whole variable domain, filled in from reference TRBV5-1 and TRBJ1-2, reads KAGVTQTPRYLIKTRGQQVTLSCSPISGHRSVSWYQQTPGQGLQFLFEYFSETQRNKGNFPGRFSGRQFSNSRSEMNVSTLELGDSALYLCVSSSAGGNGYTFGSGTRLTVV.

There are many counts of this clonotype. This chain connects TRBV5-1 to TRBJ2-1; D possibly matches TRBD1 or TRBD2 (5 bases each). The CDR3 contains 13 residues. Trimming left V 4 bases short and J 5 bases short, with 10 bases between. The germline V gene has CDR1 SGHRS and CDR2 YFSETQ. CDR3 nucleotide sequence: TGCGCCAGCAGCCGCGTGGGGGACAATGAGCAGTTCTTC. Residues: CASSRVGDNEQFF.

Of note for this clonotype: A far larger clone is just one base off, so this is likely a read error. V and J are TRBV7-9 and TRBJ2-7, with a possible D match to TRBD1 (5 bases). The CDR3 spans 15 residues. Germline V gene lookup returns CDR1 SEHNR and CDR2 FQNEAQ (reference sequence). V was clipped by 4 bases and J by 0 bases, with 13 bases between them. The CDR3 is CASSSRQCGSYEQYF. CDR3 bases: TGTGCCAGCAGCTCGAGACAGTGTGGCTCCTACGAGCAGTACTTC.

DNA for the CDR3: TGTGCCAGCTGTGCGGACAGTCTCCCCTACGAGCAGTACTTC. Translating gives CASCADSLPYEQYF. The gene calls are TRBV6-2 or TRBV6-3 and TRBJ2-7, with a possible D match to TRBD1 (6 bases). The germline V gene encodes CDR1 MNHEY and CDR2 SVGEGT. The CDR3 extends over 14 amino acids. V was pared by 8 bases and J by 2 bases, with 16 bases between.

This clonotype was found many times. The chain links TRBV30 to TRBJ2-3; D is uncertain. The V and J ends lost 0 bases and 1 base respectively, with 8 bases between them. This CDR3 is built from 14 residues. CDR1 and CDR2 (germline): GTSNPN, SVGIG (reference sequence). In DNA, the CDR3 is TGTGCCTGGAGTGTCCTGATCGGCACAGATACGCAGTATTTT. Translating it yields CAWSVLIGTDTQYF.

This clonotype was counted ten times or more. The chain links TRBV15 to TRBJ2-1; D call uncertain. The CDR3 contains 16 residues. The V end was cut by 3 bases, the J end by 0 bases, with 12 bases between. Germline V CDR1 and CDR2: LNHNV, YYDKDF (reference sequence). This CDR3 reads CATSSLDRSSYNEQFF. As DNA, the CDR3 is TGTGCCACCAGCAGCCTCGACCGAAGCTCCTACAATGAGCAGTTCTTC.

As to this clonotype: A far larger clone is just one base off, so this is likely a read error. The J gene is TRBJ1-2, the V gene TRBV6-8; D might be TRBD1 (5 bases). Trimming took off 6 bases at V and 3 bases at J, with 17 bases between the two ends. CDR3 size: 15 residues. Germline values: CDR1 MNHGY, CDR2 SAAAGT. Here the CDR3 DNA reads TGTGCCAGCAGCGACCGGGACGCGGAATACTATGGCTACACCTTC. It specifies CASSDRDAEYYGYTF.